This TCR beta chain came from a study of monozygotic twins with inflammatory bowel disease. TCR libraries were prepared from 3500 ng total RNA each. During cDNA synthesis, UMIs that each contained a 6-nucleotide sample barcode were added by means of template switching. From its re-call of the 5' RACE reads, TCRdb lists each CDR3 protein once, without DNA. The sample holds approximately 380,000 distinct CDR3 sequences. CDR3 size: 15 residues. Per the germline V gene, CDR1 is SGHRS and CDR2 is YFSETQ. As to this clonotype: The target antigen is unknown.

Every donor provided one blood sample measuring 2.5 to 3 ml. Study-wide results and caveats: Discrimination among different T cell subtypes was not achievable.

The V gene is TRBV5-1, the J gene TRBJ2-5; TCRdb's D call of TRBD2 is untestable without DNA. The receptor comes from a human donor with ulcerative colitis or Crohn's disease, or a healthy co-twin of an affected twin (not recorded which). The sample was blood. The CDR3: CASALAGDPKKTQYF.